This T cell receptor beta chain was captured by sequencing in a study of blood T cells in healthy people across ages. Study findings and constraints: Bulk PBMC profiling left naive and antigen-experienced comparisons inconclusive.

This clonotype was recorded a few times. Its antigen is currently unknown. V lost 7 bases, J lost 6 bases, and 7 bases lay in between. CDR3 length: 10 amino acids. Germline V gene lookup returns CDR1 MGHDK and CDR2 SYGVNS. The second PCR ran 7 to 11 cycles with a sample-barcoded 5' primer and J-beta primers. Each sample provided no less than 3 million CDR3-containing paired-end reads. Each CDR3 protein gets one entry after TCRdb re-called the 5' RACE reads with MiXCR. The data contain approximately 670,000 distinct CDR3 sequences, 40% to 50% of them singletons. This chain uses TRBV25-1 with TRBJ2-7; possibly TRBD1 for D (6 bases). Material for sequencing was blood. The sequence came from a man aged 80 or over in good health. The CDR3, as DNA: TGTGCCAGCACCAGGGGCGAGCAGTACTTC. It yields the protein CASTRGEQYF.